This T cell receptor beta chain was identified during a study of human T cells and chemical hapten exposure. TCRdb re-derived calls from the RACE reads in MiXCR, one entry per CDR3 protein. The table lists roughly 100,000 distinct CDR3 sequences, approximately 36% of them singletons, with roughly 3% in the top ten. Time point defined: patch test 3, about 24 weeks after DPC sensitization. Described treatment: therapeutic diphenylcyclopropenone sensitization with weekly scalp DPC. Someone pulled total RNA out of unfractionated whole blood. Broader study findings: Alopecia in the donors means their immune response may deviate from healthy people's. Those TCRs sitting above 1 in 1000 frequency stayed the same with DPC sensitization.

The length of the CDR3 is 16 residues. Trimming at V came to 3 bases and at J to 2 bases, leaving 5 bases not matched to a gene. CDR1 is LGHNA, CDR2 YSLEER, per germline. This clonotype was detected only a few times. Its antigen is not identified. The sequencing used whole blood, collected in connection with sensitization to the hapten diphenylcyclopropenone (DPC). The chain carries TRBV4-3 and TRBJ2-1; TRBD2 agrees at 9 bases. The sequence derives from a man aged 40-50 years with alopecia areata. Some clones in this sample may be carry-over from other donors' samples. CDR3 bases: TGCGCCAGCAGCCATTATAGCGGGAGTGCCTACAATGAGCAGTTCTTC. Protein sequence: CASSHYSGSAYNEQFF.